The present entry profiles one T cell receptor beta chain with its context. Its target antigen remains unknown. Base qualities are not recorded, but no much larger clone differs from it by a single base. This record comes from a study of blood T cell repertoires in COVID-19 (dated by TCRdb to about 2020). Study-wide context: Collaborator samples came from the United States, Italy and Spain and covered acute and convalescent phases of COVID-19. The material from the prospective study consisted of cDNA or gDNA derived from T cells, B-cell-depleted T cells, or PBMCs. Subjects who had been exposed to COVID-19, were actively infected with it, or had recovered from it provided the deeply sampled blood TCRbeta repertoires that made up the dataset. The repertoires were made available in a free public database intended to serve as a resource for research on the immune response to SARS-CoV-2. The samples were drawn from the first 160 participants of the ongoing ImmuneRACE study and from some 1,300 subjects provided by 6 global collaborators. The sample metadata nearly always contained a de-identified subject ID, COVID-19 status, age in years and sex. Where available, HLA class I and class II types were obtained from metadata supplied by the sample provider rather than from assay-based typing. The study at large found these results: How much clinical and demographic metadata was included differed by source and by participant, and the metadata was provided uncurated.

TCRbeta CDR3 regions were amplified from genomic DNA using the immunoSEQ Assay, a bias-controlled multiplex PCR. The authors' analysis ran thus. Nucleated cell counts per sample were estimated from amplification of reference gene primers within the assay. To quantify the absolute abundance of each unique TCRbeta CDR3 rearrangement, sequence reads were collapsed and filtered. Productive Simpson clonality was computed per sample as the square root of Simpson's diversity index over productive rearrangements. TCRdb provides this immuneACCESS table in a form limited to in-frame rearrangements. Some clones are lacking; in checked studies, under half of them reflect an unresolved V gene, and why the rest are absent is not known. Clonal size and the V and J genes are those of that table, whereas D and trimming came from the DNA. A total of more than 300,000 clones appear in this sample, 90% of them only once. Of the sample, around 1% is held by the ten largest clones.

There are 13 amino acids in the CDR3, from cysteine to phenylalanine inclusive. Of all the DNA, just the CDR3 is kept, 39 bases in frame from base 1. CDR1 and CDR2 (SQVTM, ANQGSEA) derive from the germline V gene. V lost 5 bases and J lost 1 base; the stretch between them is 11 bases long. One collaborating source in Seattle enrolled patients while the patients were actively infected and followed the patients over time throughout the course of disease. Collaborating institutions collected whole blood in K2EDTA tubes following their own protocols. For TCRbeta analysis, collaborator samples were shipped as frozen whole blood, as isolated PBMCs, or as DNA extracted from either sample type.

This TCR was recovered from a woman aged 40 to 55 with COVID-19, enrolled during active disease. Sequenced: peripheral blood. In this chain, TRBV29-1 is recombined with TRBJ1-1; TRBD1 could be the D gene, as 6 bases match. The DNA sequence reads TGCAGCGTTACCGACAGGAGGAACACTGAAGCTTTCTTT. It is translated as CSVTDRRNTEAFF.